This TCR beta chain is drawn from a study of cytomegalovirus exposure and HLA in healthy donors. Study-wide results and limits: Analysis was carried out at a later point, and it linked a missense DCLRE1C variant to TCR beta V- and J-gene trimming. Later analysis suggested most CMV-associated TCR beta chains were HLA-restricted.

The PCR used 60 Vbeta and 13 Jbeta primers. Using immunoSEQ multiplex PCR, the repertoire was profiled, and TCRdb retains in-frame clones only, with some absent. The sample lists 93,000 or so clones, more than 75% seen once, with 10% to 13% in the top ten. Concerning this clone itself: Its antigen is still unknown.

V was cut by 5 bases and J by 3 bases, with 12 bases left in between. The CDR3 contains 14 residues. Germline values: CDR1 SSHAT, CDR2 FNYEAQ (reference sequence). The source material was PBMCs. This chain joins TRBV7-7 and TRBJ2-3; TRBD2 is a possible D gene (6 bases). This clonotype was sampled from a woman aged 18-30 years in good health and CMV-seropositive. The CDR3 spells CASSQTGRTDTQYF. The CDR3 nucleotides read TGTGCCAGCAGCCAGACGGGGAGGACAGATACGCAGTATTTT.